One sample yielded the 18 T cell receptor beta chains listed below, sequenced in a study of T cell responses to AZD1222 COVID-19 vaccine. The protocol was immunoSEQ multiplex PCR, while the TCRdb copy is restricted to in-frame clones and leaves out a portion. Of approximately 30,000 clones in the sample, approximately 90% were seen once. Sequences were derived from peripheral blood, sampled 28 days after the second AZD1222 dose. The receptor set was obtained from an adult who received the AZD1222 COVID-19 vaccine.

The rearrangement links TRBV5-6 to TRBJ1-1, with D perhaps TRBD1 (5 bases). Trimming cost V 2 bases and J 1 base, with 12 bases left between them. The germline V gene encodes CDR1 SGHDT and CDR2 YYEEEE. CDR3 length: 15 amino acids. The CDR3 reads CASSFRTFQNTEAFF. The CDR3 DNA follows: TGTGCCAGCAGCTTTCGGACATTTCAGAACACTGAAGCTTTCTTT.

This chain uses TRBV5-1 with TRBJ1-2; TRBD1 agrees at 8 bases. This CDR3 contains 17 residues. Trimming cost V 7 bases and J 2 bases; bases outside gene matches: 16. CDR1 and CDR2 (germline): SGHRS, YFSETQ. CDR3 amino acids: CASRPRTGPSLNYGYTF. CDR3 coding DNA: TGCGCCAGCCGACCCCGGACAGGGCCTTCACTGAACTATGGCTACACCTTC.

The chain recombines TRBV4-1 with TRBJ1-4, with 7 positions matching TRBD1. The V and J ends lost 6 bases and 8 bases, in that order; junction bases with no gene match: 6. The CDR3 spans 13 residues. From germline, CDR1 is MGHRA and CDR2 YSYEKL. The CDR3 bases are TGCGCCAGCAGGCGGGACAGATGGGAAAAACTGTTTTTT. This translates into CASRRDRWEKLFF.

CDR3 in amino acids: CASSLGGPTARRAQHF. CDR3 DNA: TGTGCCAGCAGTTTAGGGGGCCCTACGGCACGGCGAGCCCAGCATTTT. The genes are TRBV27 and TRBJ1-5; possible D gene TRBD1, 6 bases. The V end lost 2 bases, the J end lost 11 bases, and 22 bases lay between the germline ends. Germline-derived CDR1 and CDR2 are MNHEY and SMNVEV (reference sequence). The CDR3 is made up of 16 amino acids.

This chain uses TRBV6-2 or TRBV6-3 with TRBJ2-7; 9 bases are a match to TRBD2. Germline CDR1 MNHEY, CDR2 SVGEGT. The trim removed 5 bases at V and 6 bases at J, leaving 11 bases unmatched. The CDR3 consists of 15 residues. The CDR3 bases are TGTGCCAGCAGTGGAAATAGCGGGAGTCGTCGCGAGCAGTACTTC. Its translation: CASSGNSGSRREQYF.

The CDR3 bases are TGTGCCAGCAGCCAAGAAGGAGGGACAGTCAGTTTCTACGAGCAGTACTTC. It specifies CASSQEGGTVSFYEQYF. V usage is TRBV4-2 and J usage is TRBJ2-7, with a tentative D call TRBD1 (7 bases). V gave up 0 bases and J gave up 3 bases, with 18 bases separating them. Germline-derived CDR1 and CDR2 are LGHNA and YNFKEQ. The CDR3 consists of 17 residues.

This chain connects TRBV12-5 to TRBJ1-2, with D uncertain. The germline CDR1 and CDR2 sequences are LGHNT and FRNRAP. CDR3 length equals 12 residues. The ends were cut back, 1 base at V and 3 bases at J, with 3 bases in the middle. The CDR3 reads CASGLAHYGYTF. In nucleotides, the CDR3 is TGTGCTAGTGGTTTGGCCCACTATGGCTACACCTTC.

V and J are TRBV6-5 and TRBJ1-3, with TRBD1 as a possible D gene (6 bases). The CDR3 contains 15 residues. Trimming took off 0 bases at V and 4 bases at J, with 10 bases between the two ends. The germline CDR1 and CDR2 sequences are MNHEY and SVGAGI. The CDR3 loop is CASSYSAGAGNTIYF. The DNA of the CDR3 is TGTGCCAGCAGTTACTCCGCAGGGGCAGGAAACACCATATATTTT.

The rearrangement joins TRBV5-1 to TRBJ2-3; maybe TRBD2 (5 bases). CDR1 and CDR2 (germline): SGHRS, YFSETQ. The CDR3 is made up of 16 amino acids. Trimming left V 0 bases short and J 0 bases short, with 11 bases between. The CDR3 coding sequence is TGCGCCAGCAGCTTGGCCCTGGCGGGCAGCACAGATACGCAGTATTTT. Its protein product is CASSLALAGSTDTQYF.

This chain connects TRBV11-3 to TRBJ1-6; maybe TRBD1 (6 bases). V lost 4 bases and J lost 7, with 14 bases in between. The CDR3 loop spans 15 amino acids. The germline V gene encodes CDR1 SGHNT and CDR2 YENEEA. For the CDR3, the DNA is TGTGCCAGCAGCTCCTACCGGACAGAAAATTCACCCCTCCACTTT. The encoded protein is CASSSYRTENSPLHF.

The J gene is TRBJ1-1, the V gene TRBV7-3; D may be TRBD1 (5 bases). Germline CDR1 reads SGHTA; CDR2 reads FQGTGA. The CDR3 loop spans 13 amino acids. With 5 bases removed from V and 1 base from J, the gap between germline ends came to 8 bases. CDR3 DNA: TGTGCCAGCAGCCCGCAGGGGAACACTGAAGCTTTCTTT. Translated, it gives CASSPQGNTEAFF.

The rearrangement joins TRBV4-1 to TRBJ1-2; no clear D. Deletions cut 5 bases from V and 5 bases from J, with 24 bases between. This CDR3 is built from 17 residues. CDR1 and CDR2 (germline): MGHRA, YSYEKL. This chain's CDR3 is CASSSRAYISRDYGYTF. In DNA form, the CDR3 reads TGCGCCAGCAGCTCAAGGGCCTACATATCGAGGGATTATGGCTACACCTTC.

The CDR3 sequence: CASSYPPYEQYF. The CDR3 region has the DNA TGTGCCAGCAGTTACCCCCCTTACGAGCAGTACTTC. The chain uses TRBV6-2 or TRBV6-3 and TRBJ2-7; D not certain. The CDR3 is 12 residues long. Trimming took 2 bases from V and 4 from J, leaving 6 bases between them. Germline loops: CDR1 MNHEY, CDR2 SVGEGT.

The chain uses TRBV11-3 and TRBJ2-5, with D uncertain. V dropped 2 bases and J dropped 2 bases, with 6 bases sitting between them. The CDR3 covers 13 residues. The germline V gene encodes CDR1 SGHNT and CDR2 YENEEA. The DNA for the CDR3 is TGTGCCAGCAGCTTAACGGAACAAGAGACCCAGTACTTC. It translates to CASSLTEQETQYF.

About this clone itself: A far bigger clonotype differs at one base, so this is likely a read error. The V call is TRBV4-3, the J call TRBJ2-5; D may correspond to TRBD1 or TRBD2 (5 bases each). The ends were cut back, 1 base at V and 1 base at J, with 10 bases in the middle. Per the germline V gene, CDR1 is LGHNA and CDR2 is YSLEER. The CDR3 runs 15 residues. The CDR3 reads CASSQVWGIQETQYF. In DNA, the CDR3 is TGCGCCAGCAGCCAAGTTTGGGGGATCCAAGAGACCCAGTACTTC.

The chain couples TRBV4-1 to TRBJ2-7; D not certain. V was pared by 0 bases and J by 6 bases, with 18 bases between. Germline CDR1 reads MGHRA; CDR2 reads YSYEKL. The CDR3 is 16 amino acids. CDR3 region: CASSQDRRPDTLEQYF. CDR3 DNA sequence: TGCGCCAGCAGCCAAGATAGGCGGCCCGACACCCTCGAGCAGTACTTC.

The chain links TRBV29-1 to TRBJ1-5; D gene ambiguous. Germline V gene lookup returns CDR1 SQVTM and CDR2 ANQGSEA. Trimming removed 4 bases from V and 6 bases from J, with 10 bases in between. The CDR3 extends over 12 amino acids. CDR3: CSVGETGQPQHF. In DNA form, the CDR3 reads TGCAGCGTTGGGGAGACTGGTCAGCCCCAGCATTTT.

V and J are TRBV7-2 and TRBJ2-7; TRBD2 matches at 11 bases. Looked up from germline, CDR1 is SGHTA and CDR2 is FQGNSA. The CDR3 consists of 15 residues. V was clipped by 5 bases and J by 3 bases; unmatched bases: 6. The CDR3 spells CASSLIAGGDYEQYF. The DNA of the CDR3 is TGTGCCAGCAGCCTCATAGCGGGAGGGGACTACGAGCAGTACTTC.